A single sample is the source of the 4 T cell receptor beta chains below, sequenced in a study of blood T cell repertoires in COVID-19. The method was immunoSEQ multiplex PCR; TCRdb's version includes in-frame clones alone and lacks a portion of them. Of roughly 100,000 clones listed, around 87% are singletons. Sequencing used peripheral blood. The receptors were gathered from a woman of 80 years or more with acute or convalescent COVID-19.

V gene TRBV19 combines with J gene TRBJ1-5, with D tentatively TRBD1 (6 bases). From germline, CDR1 is LNHDA and CDR2 SQIVND (reference sequence). The CDR3 is 14 amino acids. Deletions cut 3 bases from V and 8 bases from J, with 14 bases between. CDR3 sequence reads: CASSMGHLPEPQHF. CDR3 DNA sequence: TGTGCCAGTAGTATGGGACACCTCCCGGAGCCCCAGCATTTT.

This clone was found once. V is TRBV24-1 and J is TRBJ2-5, with 10 nucleotides matching TRBD2. The germline V gene has CDR1 KGHDR and CDR2 SFDVKD. The V and J ends lost 4 bases and 2 bases, in that order; junction bases with no gene match: 6. CDR3 size: 16 residues. In DNA form, the CDR3 reads TGTGCCACCAGTGAATCCGGACTAGCGGCTCAAGAGACCCAGTACTTC. Its protein product is CATSESGLAAQETQYF.

The V gene is TRBV5-6, the J gene TRBJ2-1, with D possibly being TRBD2 (5 bases). Germline V lookup: CDR1 SGHDT, CDR2 YYEEEE. The ends were cut back, 4 bases at V and 8 bases at J, with 13 bases in the middle. The CDR3 contains 13 residues. Written as DNA, the CDR3 is TGTGCCAGCAGCCCAACGGGGTTTGATGAGCAGTTCTTC. This codes for CASSPTGFDEQFF.

The chain uses TRBV28 and TRBJ1-5; the D gene is possibly TRBD1 (6 bases). Germline assignment: CDR1 MDHEN and CDR2 SYDVKM. CDR3 length: 14 amino acids. Trimming cost V 3 bases and J 4 bases, with 10 bases left between them. The CDR3 coding sequence is TGTGCCAGCAGTTTGAAGGGGGTTAATCAGCCCCAGCATTTT. Amino acids: CASSLKGVNQPQHF.